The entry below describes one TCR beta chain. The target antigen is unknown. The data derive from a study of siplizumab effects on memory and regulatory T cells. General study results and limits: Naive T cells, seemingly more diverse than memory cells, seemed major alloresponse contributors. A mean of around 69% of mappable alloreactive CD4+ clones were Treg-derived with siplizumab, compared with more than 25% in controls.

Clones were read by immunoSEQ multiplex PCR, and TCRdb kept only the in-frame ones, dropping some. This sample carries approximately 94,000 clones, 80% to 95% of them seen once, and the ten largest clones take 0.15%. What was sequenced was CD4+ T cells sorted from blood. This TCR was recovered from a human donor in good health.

The CDR3 loop reads CAWSVRGAAGNTIYF. The CDR3 DNA sequence: TGTGCCTGGAGTGTACGGGGGGCAGCCGGAAACACCATATATTTT. The chain recombines TRBV30 with TRBJ1-3; D is possibly TRBD1 (6 bases). The V end was cut by 0 bases, the J end by 4 bases, with 13 bases between. The CDR3 runs 15 residues. CDR1 and CDR2 from the germline V gene are GTSNPN and SVGIG (reference sequence).